Presented here are 24 T cell receptor beta chains from one specimen sequenced in a study of blood T cell repertoires in COVID-19. Profiling relied on immunoSEQ multiplex PCR, and the TCRdb table lists in-frame clones only, not all of them. This sample carries about 140,000 clones, roughly 84% of them seen once, and the ten largest clones take 8.2%. The material sequenced was peripheral blood. The receptors here all came from a woman aged 60 to 75 with acute or convalescent COVID-19.

This sequence joins TRBV7-6 and TRBJ2-7, with 7 positions matching TRBD2. In germline, CDR1 is SGHVS, CDR2 FNYEAQ. V lost 5 bases to trimming and J lost 2 bases; unmatched junction nucleotides: 3. The CDR3 consists of 13 residues. CDR3 sequence reads: CASSITSAYEQYF. The CDR3 DNA sequence: TGTGCCAGCAGCATTACTAGCGCCTACGAGCAGTACTTC.

This clone showed up just a few times. V is TRBV5-4 and J is TRBJ1-6; no clear D gene. Germline CDR1 reads SGHNT; CDR2 reads YYREEE (reference sequence). This CDR3 spans 16 amino acids. V was trimmed by 0 bases and J by 8 bases, leaving 15 bases between them. The CDR3 DNA follows: TGTGCCAGCAGCTTGGTCCCCCCCTGGCGGGATTCACCCCTCCACTTT. Translating it yields CASSLVPPWRDSPLHF.

This clone appeared a single time. This CDR3 reads CASSVVAGAGNTIYF. CDR3 in DNA: TGTGCCAGCAGCGTAGTGGCAGGGGCTGGAAACACCATATATTTT. The chain employs TRBV9 and TRBJ1-3; tentatively, D is TRBD1 (6 bases). Trimming took off 0 bases at V and 2 bases at J, with 9 bases between the two ends. CDR3 length: 15 residues. The germline CDR1 and CDR2 sequences are SGDLS and YYNGEE.

The rearrangement joins TRBV28 to TRBJ1-1; weak D call: TRBD1 (5 bases). The germline V and J ends were trimmed by 6 bases and 4 bases, with 15 bases remaining between them. CDR3 length: 14 residues. Germline V gene lookup returns CDR1 MDHEN and CDR2 SYDVKM. The CDR3: CASRPPGSGTEAFF. DNA of the CDR3: TGTGCCAGCAGGCCCCCAGGGTCCGGCACTGAAGCTTTCTTT. Together with reference TRBV28 and TRBJ1-1, the CDR3 gives the full variable domain: DVKVTQSSRYLVKRTGEKVFLECVQDMDHENMFWYRQDPGLGLRLIYFSYDVKMKEKGDIPEGYSVSREKKERFSLILESASTNQTSMYLCASRPPGSGTEAFFGQGTRLTVV.

This chain joins TRBV2 and TRBJ2-7, with D maybe TRBD1 (5 bases). The CDR3 consists of 16 residues. Per germline, CDR1 SNHLY and CDR2 FYNNEI. V lost 1 base and J 2 bases, leaving 15 bases between the germline ends. In DNA, the CDR3 is TGTGCCAGCAGTGAAGGGGTAGGGGAATCCACCTACGAGCAGTACTTC. Protein: CASSEGVGESTYEQYF.

The chain carries TRBV9 and TRBJ2-3, with TRBD2 identical over 7 bases. CDR1 SGDLS and CDR2 YYNGEE come from the germline V gene. Losses at the gene ends were 4 bases for V and 0 bases for J; bases not matched to a gene: 5. This CDR3 is built from 15 residues. CDR3 residues: CASSPTSASTDTQYF. The DNA of the CDR3 is TGTGCCAGCAGCCCCACTAGCGCTAGCACAGATACGCAGTATTTT.

The gene calls are TRBV6-5 and TRBJ1-2; the match to TRBD1 covers 9 bases. CDR3 length: 16 residues. Trimming removed 2 bases from V and 3 bases from J; junction bases left unmatched: 7. Germline V lookup: CDR1 MNHEY, CDR2 SVGAGI. The CDR3 coding sequence is TGTGCCAGCAGTTACCGGGGACAGGGAGTCGACTATGGCTACACCTTC. This gives the protein CASSYRGQGVDYGYTF.

The chain recombines TRBV11-2 with TRBJ1-6, with a possible D match to TRBD1 (5 bases). CDR1 is SGHAT and CDR2 is FQNNGV in the germline V gene. The CDR3 sequence is 14 residues long. The V end was cut by 3 bases, the J end by 7 bases, with 10 bases between. The CDR3 DNA reads as TGTGCCAGCAGCTTGACAGAGAACAATTCACCCCTCCACTTT. It encodes CASSLTENNSPLHF.

CDR3 protein: CASSTWQGTEAFF. CDR3 DNA sequence: TGTGCCAGTAGTACCTGGCAGGGCACTGAAGCTTTCTTT. The gene calls are TRBV19 and TRBJ1-1; weak D call: TRBD1 (5 bases). Germline values: CDR1 LNHDA, CDR2 SQIVND (reference sequence). The V end lost 4 bases, the J end lost 4 bases, and 10 bases lay between the germline ends. The CDR3 has 13 amino acids.

The gene calls are TRBV19 and TRBJ1-1; D ambiguous. V lost 3 bases, J lost 0 bases, and 32 bases lay in between. The germline CDR1 and CDR2 sequences are LNHDA and SQIVND (reference sequence). The CDR3 spans 22 residues. CDR3 in amino acids: CASSIPPHWGGGLDPMNTEAFF. DNA of the CDR3: TGTGCCAGTAGTATTCCCCCCCACTGGGGAGGCGGGCTGGATCCTATGAACACTGAAGCTTTCTTT. Full variable domain (outside the CDR3, taken from reference TRBV19 and TRBJ1-1): DGGITQSPKYLFRKEGQNVTLSCEQNLNHDAMYWYRQDPGQGLRLIYYSQIVNDFQKGDIAEGYSVSREKKESFPLTVTSAQKNPTAFYLCASSIPPHWGGGLDPMNTEAFFGQGTRLTVV.

V usage is TRBV30 and J usage is TRBJ1-1, with unresolved D. The ends were cut back, 0 bases at V and 5 bases at J, with 10 bases in the middle. Germline V lookup: CDR1 GTSNPN, CDR2 SVGIG (reference sequence). The CDR3 is 13 amino acids. CDR3 nucleotides: TGTGCCTGGAGTGTATCTACAGCAACTGAAGCTTTCTTT. Translating it yields CAWSVSTATEAFF.

V is TRBV28 and J is TRBJ2-2; 12 bases are a match to TRBD2. CDR1 and CDR2 (germline): MDHEN, SYDVKM. The CDR3 is made up of 16 amino acids. Trimming cost V 7 bases and J 6 bases; bases outside gene matches: 9. This chain's CDR3 is CASKEGLAGGPGELFF. The CDR3 DNA sequence: TGTGCCAGCAAGGAGGGGCTAGCGGGGGGGCCCGGGGAGCTGTTTTTT. Full variable domain (outside the CDR3, taken from reference TRBV28 and TRBJ2-2): DVKVTQSSRYLVKRTGEKVFLECVQDMDHENMFWYRQDPGLGLRLIYFSYDVKMKEKGDIPEGYSVSREKKERFSLILESASTNQTSMYLCASKEGLAGGPGELFFGEGSRLTVL.

The chain carries TRBV28 and TRBJ1-2, with D possibly being TRBD1 (5 bases). This CDR3 comprises 16 residues. Per the germline V gene, CDR1 is MDHEN and CDR2 is SYDVKM. Trimming shortened V by 5 bases and J by 2 bases, and 18 bases separated the two germline ends. CDR3 in amino acids: CASSTAPGGFNYGYTF. CDR3 sequence (DNA): TGTGCCAGCAGTACGGCACCTGGGGGGTTCAACTATGGCTACACCTTC.

The J gene is TRBJ1-2, the V gene TRBV30; 9 nucleotides align to TRBD1. The trim removed 0 bases at V and 4 bases at J, leaving 15 bases unmatched. The CDR3 extends over 18 amino acids. CDR1 is GTSNPN, CDR2 SVGIG, per germline (reference sequence). In DNA, the CDR3 is TGTGCCTGGAGTGTAGGATGGACAGGGGATAAGGGAACCTATGGCTACACCTTC. It yields the protein CAWSVGWTGDKGTYGYTF.

This chain connects TRBV7-8 to TRBJ1-3; tentatively, D is TRBD1 (5 bases). Germline-derived CDR1 and CDR2 are SGHVS and FQNEAQ. Trimming took 5 bases from V and 2 from J, leaving 19 bases between them. The CDR3 has 17 amino acids. CDR3 protein: CASSVGRGVLTGNTIYF. CDR3 nucleotides: TGTGCCAGCAGCGTCGGTCGGGGGGTCCTAACTGGAAACACCATATATTTT. Full variable domain (remainder filled in from reference TRBV7-8 and TRBJ1-3): GAGVSQSPRYKVAKRGQDVALRCDPISGHVSLFWYQQALGQGPEFLTYFQNEAQLDKSGLPSDRFFAERPEGSVSTLKIQRTQQEDSAVYLCASSVGRGVLTGNTIYFGEGSWLTVV.

V gene TRBV10-3 combines with J gene TRBJ1-2; D not resolved. The CDR3 extends over 12 amino acids. Looked up from germline, CDR1 is ENHRY and CDR2 is SYGVKD. The ends were cut back, 0 bases at V and 10 bases at J, with 9 bases in the middle. Written as DNA, the CDR3 is TGTGCCATCAGTGAGTCCGGCAGCGACTACACCTTC. Its translation is CAISESGSDYTF.

This clone was counted many times. The chain employs TRBV6-2 or TRBV6-3 and TRBJ2-7, with D unclear. With 5 bases removed from V and 4 bases from J, the gap between germline ends came to 9 bases. Per the germline V gene, CDR1 is MNHEY and CDR2 is SVGEGT. The CDR3 runs to 12 residues. The CDR3 DNA sequence: TGTGCCAGCAGTCGACAAGTTTACGAGCAGTACTTC. It is translated as CASSRQVYEQYF.

The chain recombines TRBV19 with TRBJ1-1; D uncertain. The CDR3 spans 15 residues. Germline CDR1 and CDR2: LNHDA and SQIVND (reference sequence). V was trimmed by 11 bases and J by 0 bases, leaving 19 bases between them. For the CDR3, the DNA is TGTGCCCCCCAAAAAAGGCACAGCCTGAACACTGAAGCTTTCTTT. Encoded protein: CAPQKRHSLNTEAFF.

This chain connects TRBV19 to TRBJ2-2; weak D call: TRBD2 (5 bases). CDR1 and CDR2 (germline): LNHDA, SQIVND (reference sequence). CDR3 length: 15 amino acids. V was shortened by 5 bases and J by 1 base, with 11 bases between the two germline ends. The CDR3 coding sequence is TGTGCCAGTAGTCCACGGAGGCAGAACACCGGGGAGCTGTTTTTT. It yields the protein CASSPRRQNTGELFF.

The V call is TRBV24-1, the J call TRBJ1-5, with a possible D match to TRBD1 (5 bases). Germline-derived CDR1 and CDR2 are KGHDR and SFDVKD. The CDR3 runs 13 residues. V lost 3 bases, J lost 7 bases, and 9 bases lay in between. The DNA of the CDR3 is TGTGCCACCAGTGATCAATCAGGGCAGCCCCAGCATTTT. Protein: CATSDQSGQPQHF.

The V and J genes are TRBV5-1 and TRBJ1-5; D not certain. The CDR3 length is 14 residues. Trimming shortened V by 0 bases and J by 4 bases, and 8 bases separated the two germline ends. CDR1 and CDR2 (germline): SGHRS, YFSETQ. In nucleotides, the CDR3 is TGCGCCAGCAGCTTGGACACCCGAAATCAGCCCCAGCATTTT. Translating gives CASSLDTRNQPQHF.

This sequence joins TRBV24-1 and TRBJ2-3, with D perhaps matching TRBD1 (5 bases). Germline V gives CDR1 KGHDR, CDR2 SFDVKD. This CDR3 is built from 12 residues. The ends were cut back, 5 bases at V and 9 bases at J, with 11 bases in the middle. Written as DNA, the CDR3 is TGTGCCACCAGTGGAGCCTCAGGGACGCAGTATTTT. It specifies CATSGASGTQYF.

The chain recombines TRBV19 with TRBJ1-5, with a weak D call TRBD1 (5 bases). Trimming took 11 bases from V and 1 from J, leaving 18 bases between them. Germline values: CDR1 LNHDA, CDR2 SQIVND (reference sequence). CDR3 length: 15 residues. This CDR3 reads CASRWGGMSNQPQHF. The CDR3 DNA sequence: TGTGCCTCCCGGTGGGGGGGGATGAGCAATCAGCCCCAGCATTTT.

CDR3 region: CASSLGEAYGYTF. CDR3 sequence (DNA): TGCGCCAGCAGCTTGGGGGAGGCCTATGGCTACACCTTC. J is TRBJ1-2 and V is TRBV5-1; D gene ambiguous. This CDR3 is 13 amino acids long. Trimming shortened V by 0 bases and J by 4 bases, and 7 bases separated the two germline ends. Per germline, CDR1 SGHRS and CDR2 YFSETQ.